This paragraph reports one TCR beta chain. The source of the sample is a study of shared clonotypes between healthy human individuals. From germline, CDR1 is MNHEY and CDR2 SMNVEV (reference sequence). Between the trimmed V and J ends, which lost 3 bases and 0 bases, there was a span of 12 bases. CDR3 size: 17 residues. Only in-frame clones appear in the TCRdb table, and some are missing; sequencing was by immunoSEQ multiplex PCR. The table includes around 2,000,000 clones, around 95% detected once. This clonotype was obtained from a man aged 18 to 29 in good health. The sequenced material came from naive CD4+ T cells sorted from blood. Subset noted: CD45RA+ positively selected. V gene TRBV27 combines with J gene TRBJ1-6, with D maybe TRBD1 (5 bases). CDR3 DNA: TGTGCCAGCAGTTTTAGCGGGACCAACTCCTATAATTCACCCCTCCACTTT. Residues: CASSFSGTNSYNSPLHF.